This record covers a single T cell receptor beta chain. Original processing notes: From reference gene primer amplification, estimates of nucleated cell counts were derived. TCRdb's copy holds only in-frame clones and misses some; the assay was immunoSEQ multiplex PCR. The V and J calls and clone size come from that table; D and trimming were worked out from the DNA. The sample includes some 360,000 clones, 87% of them seen just once. This sample stems from a study of blood T cell repertoires in COVID-19. Across the study: Samples came from the United States, Italy and Spain, spanning acute and convalescent COVID-19. PBMCs, B-cell-depleted T cells, or T cells provided the cDNA or gDNA that made up the material.

The CDR3 contains 17 residues. Germline V CDR1 and CDR2: MGHRA, YSYEKL. With 0 bases removed from V and 0 bases from J, the gap between germline ends came to 15 bases. The chain links TRBV4-1 to TRBJ2-7; unclear D gene. Sequencing was done on a sample of peripheral blood. This TCR was recovered from an older woman with COVID-19, enrolled during active disease. CDR3 residues: CASSQEGTRWSSYEQYF. The CDR3 DNA reads TGCGCCAGCAGCCAAGAAGGAACGAGGTGGAGCTCCTACGAGCAGTACTTC.